Below, one TCR beta chain is given with its context. The table came from immunoSEQ multiplex PCR; TCRdb's copy has only in-frame clones and leaves some out. Among 30,000 to 35,000 clones listed, about 92% were seen once. This entry is derived from a study of blood T cell repertoires in COVID-19. This TCR was recovered from a man of 80 years or more with acute or convalescent COVID-19. Input material: peripheral blood.

The CDR3 loop reads CASHGGRTGELFF. Written as DNA, the CDR3 is TGTGCCAGCCACGGGGGTCGGACCGGGGAGCTGTTTTTT. The chain couples TRBV12-3 or TRBV12-4 to TRBJ2-2; maybe TRBD2 (6 bases). The CDR3 covers 13 residues. Trimming stripped 8 bases from V and 5 bases from J, with 12 bases between.